These 29 T cell receptor beta chains share one sample of origin, sequenced in a study of long-term antiretroviral therapy in people with HIV. Survey-level resolution applied to immunoSEQ assay v3.0. The assay was immunoSEQ multiplex PCR, and TCRdb's table has in-frame clones only and misses some. The sample yields roughly 20,000 clones, 80% to 90% seen once. This sample comprised unsorted PBMCs, obtained 1.9 years after starting antiretroviral therapy. Receptors originate from a woman aged 45-65 years with HIV.

This chain connects TRBV5-6 to TRBJ1-1, with D unresolved. The length of the CDR3 is 13 residues. Germline CDR1 and CDR2: SGHDT and YYEEEE. V was pared by 2 bases and J by 1 base, with 6 bases between. The CDR3 region has the DNA TGTGCCAGCAGCTTTCAGAAGAACACTGAAGCTTTCTTT. Translation gives CASSFQKNTEAFF.

V and J are TRBV7-2 and TRBJ2-3, with D possibly being TRBD1 (6 bases). Trimming pared 1 base from V and 0 bases from J, leaving 11 bases between. Germline assignment: CDR1 SGHTA and CDR2 FQGNSA. The CDR3 covers 16 residues. CDR3 in amino acids: CASSLVTGSSTDTQYF. The CDR3 region has the DNA TGTGCCAGCAGCTTAGTAACAGGGAGCAGCACAGATACGCAGTATTTT.

The chain links TRBV6-6 to TRBJ1-4; no definite D call. The germline CDR1 and CDR2 sequences are MNHNY and SVGAGI (reference sequence). CDR3 size: 14 residues. V was pared by 6 bases and J by 4 bases, with 12 bases between. The CDR3 protein is CASSQPYSNEKLFF. The CDR3 DNA follows: TGTGCCAGCAGCCAACCCTACAGTAATGAAAAACTGTTTTTT.

The table lists this clone with a count of one. The chain uses TRBV29-1 and TRBJ2-3; no clear D gene. Germline loops: CDR1 SQVTM, CDR2 ANQGSEA. The CDR3 has 14 amino acids. Trimming pared 2 bases from V and 4 bases from J, leaving 13 bases between. For the CDR3, the DNA is TGCAGCGTTGAAATGGGCTCAACTCCAGATACGCAGTATTTT. This translates into CSVEMGSTPDTQYF.

CDR3 nucleotide sequence: TGTGCCTGGAGTGTAAGGGCGGGGGGTCGGAATCAGCCCCAGCATTTT. Translated, it gives CAWSVRAGGRNQPQHF. This chain connects TRBV30 to TRBJ1-5; D perhaps matches TRBD1 (5 bases). In germline, CDR1 is GTSNPN, CDR2 SVGIG (reference sequence). The ends were cut back, 0 bases at V and 4 bases at J, with 16 bases in the middle. The CDR3 extends over 16 amino acids.

J is TRBJ2-1 and V is TRBV10-1; the match to TRBD2 covers 13 bases. V gave up 2 bases and J gave up 6 bases; unmatched junction bases: 4. The germline V gene encodes CDR1 WNHNN and CDR2 SYGVQD (reference sequence). This CDR3 has 16 residues. The CDR3 sequence is CASSEPGLAGFNEQFF. The CDR3 DNA sequence: TGCGCCAGCAGTGAGCCGGGACTAGCGGGATTCAATGAGCAGTTCTTC.

This chain uses TRBV19 with TRBJ2-7; TRBD1 matches 9 bases. The CDR3 contains 16 residues. CDR1 LNHDA and CDR2 SQIVND come from the germline V gene (reference sequence). V was pared by 3 bases and J by 1 base, with 7 bases of the junction left unmatched. DNA of the CDR3: TGTGCCAGTAGTATTATTGGGGGACAGGGTTCCTACGAGCAGTACTTC. It is translated as CASSIIGGQGSYEQYF.

This chain connects TRBV27 to TRBJ2-5; TRBD2 aligns across 9 bases. This CDR3 contains 17 residues. The V and J ends lost 3 bases and 1 base, in that order; junction bases with no gene match: 9. Germline CDR1 and CDR2: MNHEY and SMNVEV (reference sequence). Written as DNA, the CDR3 is TGTGCCAGCAGTTTGAGCGGGCTAGCGGGGCTCCAAGAGACCCAGTACTTC. Amino acids: CASSLSGLAGLQETQYF.

The gene calls are TRBV5-1 and TRBJ2-7, with D possibly being TRBD2 (5 bases). Germline V gene lookup returns CDR1 SGHRS and CDR2 YFSETQ. The CDR3 extends over 14 amino acids. Deletions cut 0 bases from V and 4 bases from J, with 11 bases between. For the CDR3, the DNA is TGCGCCAGCAGCTTGGCCGTTCCGGGGTACGAGCAGTACTTC. Residues: CASSLAVPGYEQYF. The complete variable domain, with remaining parts taken from reference TRBV5-1 and TRBJ2-7, reads KAGVTQTPRYLIKTRGQQVTLSCSPISGHRSVSWYQQTPGQGLQFLFEYFSETQRNKGNFPGRFSGRQFSNSRSEMNVSTLELGDSALYLCASSLAVPGYEQYFGPGTRLTVT.

V is TRBV5-1 and J is TRBJ2-7, with D uncertain. The germline gives CDR1 SGHRS, CDR2 YFSETQ. Trimming removed 0 bases from V and 0 bases from J, with 10 bases in between. The CDR3 covers 15 residues. CDR3 DNA sequence: TGCGCCAGCAGCTTGGATCCCACATTCTCCTACGAGCAGTACTTC. The encoded protein is CASSLDPTFSYEQYF.

This clone turned up a few times. The chain carries TRBV5-6 and TRBJ1-5; weak D call: TRBD1 (6 bases). V was trimmed by 2 bases and J by 2 bases, leaving 11 bases between them. The CDR3 is made up of 15 amino acids. Germline V gene lookup returns CDR1 SGHDT and CDR2 YYEEEE. Here the CDR3 reads CASSFTAGGNQPQHF. CDR3 sequence (DNA): TGTGCCAGCAGCTTTACCGCAGGGGGCAATCAGCCCCAGCATTTT.

This rearrangement joins TRBV7-9 to TRBJ2-7, with a possible D match to TRBD1 (5 bases). The V gene lost 3 bases and the J gene lost 4 bases, with 16 bases spanning the gap. The CDR3 consists of 15 residues. The V gene's germline CDR1 is SEHNR and CDR2 FQNEAQ (reference sequence). CDR3: CASSLGLREPYEQYF. In DNA, the CDR3 is TGTGCCAGCAGCTTGGGTCTCAGGGAACCTTACGAGCAGTACTTC.

V usage is TRBV28 and J usage is TRBJ2-3; D tentatively fits TRBD1 or TRBD2 (5 bases each). V was cut by 2 bases and J by 6 bases, with 12 bases left in between. Per the germline V gene, CDR1 is MDHEN and CDR2 is SYDVKM. CDR3 length equals 14 residues. The CDR3 sequence: CASSLLGTADTQYF. CDR3 DNA: TGTGCCAGCAGTTTACTAGGGACGGCCGATACGCAGTATTTT.

V usage is TRBV28 and J usage is TRBJ2-7; 9 bases agree with TRBD1. The V gene end was trimmed by 5 bases and the J gene end by 4 bases; junction bases not matched to a gene: 12. This CDR3 spans 16 amino acids. Germline V gene lookup returns CDR1 MDHEN and CDR2 SYDVKM. CDR3 sequence reads: CASSPAGDRAGYEQYF. The CDR3, as DNA: TGTGCCAGCAGTCCGGCGGGGGACAGGGCGGGATACGAGCAGTACTTC. Using reference TRBV28 and TRBJ2-7 for the parts outside the CDR3, the full variable domain is DVKVTQSSRYLVKRTGEKVFLECVQDMDHENMFWYRQDPGLGLRLIYFSYDVKMKEKGDIPEGYSVSREKKERFSLILESASTNQTSMYLCASSPAGDRAGYEQYFGPGTRLTVT.

The chain combines TRBV7-2 with TRBJ2-3; D ambiguous. The ends were cut back, 5 bases at V and 0 bases at J, with 12 bases in the middle. The germline CDR1 and CDR2 sequences are SGHTA and FQGNSA. The CDR3 has 15 amino acids. CDR3 residues: CASSPRSTSTDTQYF. CDR3 DNA: TGTGCCAGCAGCCCCCGGTCCACTAGCACAGATACGCAGTATTTT.

This sequence joins TRBV5-5 and TRBJ2-1; D ambiguous. The CDR3 is 11 residues long. The ends were cut back, 1 base at V and 7 bases at J, with 3 bases in the middle. Per the germline V gene, CDR1 is SGHKS and CDR2 is YYEKEE (reference sequence). CDR3 nucleotide sequence: TGTGCCAGCAGCTTGTTGAATGAGCAGTTCTTC. Translation gives CASSLLNEQFF.

The CDR3 loop is CASSLIPDSYGNTIYF. CDR3 nucleotide sequence: TGTGCCAGCAGCTTGATTCCGGATTCTTACGGAAACACCATATATTTT. The chain employs TRBV5-5 and TRBJ1-3; D unclear. Germline CDR1 is SGHKS and CDR2 is YYEKEE (reference sequence). Trimming cost V 1 base and J 4 bases, with 15 bases left between them. This CDR3 spans 16 amino acids.

The rearrangement joins TRBV4-3 to TRBJ2-7, with D unresolved. This CDR3 is 14 amino acids long. Germline values: CDR1 LGHNA, CDR2 YSLEER. Trimming took 4 bases from V and 1 from J, leaving 11 bases between them. In DNA, the CDR3 is TGCGCCAGCAGCCTGGACGCCGGGTCCTACGAGCAGTACTTC. Protein product: CASSLDAGSYEQYF.

The chain recombines TRBV10-3 with TRBJ2-5; TRBD2 aligns across 8 bases. Looked up from germline, CDR1 is ENHRY and CDR2 is SYGVKD. CDR3 length: 15 residues. V gave up 6 bases and J gave up 1 base; unmatched junction bases: 7. CDR3 DNA sequence: TGTGCCATCAGGGAAAGCGGGGGCCCCCAAGAGACCCAGTACTTC. Its translation: CAIRESGGPQETQYF.

The CDR3 loop is CASSGSYGNSPLHF. The CDR3 DNA reads as TGTGCCAGCAGTGGAAGTTACGGCAATTCACCCCTCCACTTT. This sequence joins TRBV2 and TRBJ1-6; no firm D call. The CDR3 is 14 residues long. Trimming took 4 bases from V and 7 from J, leaving 11 bases between them. The germline gives CDR1 SNHLY, CDR2 FYNNEI.

The V and J genes are TRBV19 and TRBJ1-2; 7 positions agree with TRBD1. The CDR3 is 13 residues long. Losses at the gene ends were 3 bases for V and 6 bases for J; bases not matched to a gene: 4. Looked up from germline, CDR1 is LNHDA and CDR2 is SQIVND (reference sequence). CDR3 nucleotides: TGTGCCAGTAGTATTCAACAGGGGAATGGCTACACCTTC. It is translated as CASSIQQGNGYTF.

The chain is built from TRBV9 and TRBJ2-3, with 9 positions matching TRBD2. The CDR3 is 15 amino acids. Per the germline V gene, CDR1 is SGDLS and CDR2 is YYNGEE. The J segment lost 1 base and the V segment lost 3 bases, leaving 3 bases of the junction unmatched. The CDR3 protein is CASSGERGGTDTQYF. The DNA for the CDR3 is TGTGCCAGCAGCGGGGAGCGGGGGGGCACAGATACGCAGTATTTT.

This clone has a single count. This chain links TRBV29-1 with TRBJ1-4; no firm D call. Germline V gene lookup returns CDR1 SQVTM and CDR2 ANQGSEA. Between the trimmed V and J ends, which lost 6 bases and 3 bases, there was a span of 14 bases. The CDR3 is made up of 14 amino acids. Here the CDR3 DNA reads TGCAGCGTCGGGCGGGAGGGTCCTAATGAAAAACTGTTTTTT. Residues: CSVGREGPNEKLFF.

The CDR3 nucleotides are TGTGCCAGCAAGGACAGGTCCTACACCGGGGAGCTGTTTTTT. This translates into CASKDRSYTGELFF. This chain links TRBV5-6 with TRBJ2-2; TRBD1 matches 7 bases. CDR1 is SGHDT and CDR2 is YYEEEE in the germline V gene. There are 14 residues in the CDR3. The trim removed 6 bases at V and 3 bases at J, leaving 5 bases unmatched.

The CDR3 region has the DNA TGTGCCAGCAGCTTAGCCGCAGGGGGCTGGGGCTACACCTTC. It encodes CASSLAAGGWGYTF. The V call is TRBV7-3, the J call TRBJ1-2, with 8 bases matching TRBD1. V dropped 2 bases and J dropped 8; count of bases not matched to a gene: 7. In germline, CDR1 is SGHTA, CDR2 FQGTGA. The CDR3 loop spans 14 amino acids.

This clone showed up just once. This sequence joins TRBV5-6 and TRBJ2-1; 9 bases agree with TRBD2. This CDR3 region has 17 residues. The germline gives CDR1 SGHDT, CDR2 YYEEEE. V dropped 3 bases and J dropped 0; count of bases not matched to a gene: 7. The DNA for the CDR3 is TGTGCCAGCAGCTGGTCTAGCGGGGTTAGCTCCTACAATGAGCAGTTCTTC. Its translation is CASSWSSGVSSYNEQFF.

The chain recombines TRBV6-1 with TRBJ2-3, with D possibly matching TRBD2 (7 bases). Germline V CDR1 and CDR2: MNHNS, SASEGT. Trimming shortened V by 8 bases and J by 1 base, and 13 bases separated the two germline ends. The CDR3 is 14 amino acids. CDR3 in DNA: TGTGCCAGCGGGAAGGGGGGGGGCACAGATACGCAGTATTTT. Translating gives CASGKGGGTDTQYF.

This clone has just a few counts. The chain links TRBV7-9 to TRBJ2-5; 8 bases align to TRBD2. The CDR3 contains 17 residues. Germline CDR1 SEHNR, CDR2 FQNEAQ (reference sequence). V lost 3 bases and J lost 3; bases outside the gene matches: 12. The DNA of the CDR3 is TGTGCCAGCAGCTTCAGTGGAGCGGGGGCCCCCGAAGAGACCCAGTACTTC. Translating it yields CASSFSGAGAPEETQYF. Full variable domain (outside the CDR3, taken from reference TRBV7-9 and TRBJ2-5): DTGVSQNPRHKITKRGQNVTFRCDPISEHNRLYWYRQTLGQGPEFLTYFQNEAQLEKSRLLSDRFSAERPKGSFSTLEIQRTEQGDSAMYLCASSFSGAGAPEETQYFGPGTRLLVL.

This chain connects TRBV9 to TRBJ2-2; 8 bases are a match to TRBD2. Germline V gene lookup returns CDR1 SGDLS and CDR2 YYNGEE. The CDR3 consists of 18 residues. Trimming cost V 0 bases and J 5 bases; bases outside gene matches: 12. CDR3 region: CASSVATGGALFTGELFF. The DNA of the CDR3 is TGTGCCAGCAGCGTAGCTACGGGGGGGGCCCTGTTTACCGGGGAGCTGTTTTTT.